This entry describes one T cell receptor (beta chain). As processed by the authors: For nucleated cells, counts were estimated from reference gene primer amplification. Sequencing was performed with immunoSEQ multiplex PCR; in TCRdb, only in-frame clones are kept and a portion is missing. D and trimming come from the DNA, and the V and J calls and clone size come from that table. The table lists about 180,000 clones, around 87% of them singletons. After removal of 6 bases from V and 0 bases from J, the junction contained 1 base not matched to a gene. The CDR3 extends over 14 amino acids. Germline CDR1 is SNHLY and CDR2 is FYNNEI. These data belong to a study of blood T cell repertoires in COVID-19. Study at large: Collection of acute and convalescent COVID-19 samples took place in the United States, Italy and Spain.

The chain couples TRBV2 to TRBJ1-3; 8 bases agree with TRBD1. The sequenced sample consisted of peripheral blood. This clonotype was sampled from a woman younger than 45 with active or convalescent COVID-19. CDR3: CASRTGGSGNTIYF. The CDR3 DNA reads as TGTGCCAGCAGAACAGGGGGCTCTGGAAACACCATATATTTT.